A single sample gave rise to the 21 T cell receptor beta chains below, sequenced in a study of identical twins. Via MiXCR, TCRdb re-called the 5' RACE reads, giving one row per CDR3 protein. The repertoire holds 1,800,000 or so distinct CDR3 sequences, 25% to 35% seen once, with about 0.27% in the top ten. Sequencing was carried out using cord blood. The receptors stem from a newborn girl in good health.

The chain combines TRBV29-1 with TRBJ1-2; D may be TRBD1 (6 bases). Germline CDR1 is SQVTM and CDR2 is ANQGSEA. The ends were cut back, 4 bases at V and 5 bases at J, with 17 bases in the middle. This CDR3 comprises 14 residues. The CDR3 here is CSVVGVQGRYGYTF. In nucleotides, the CDR3 is TGCAGCGTTGTCGGGGTACAGGGCAGGTATGGCTACACCTTC.

This chain joins TRBV6-6 and TRBJ2-7, with 7 bases lining up with TRBD1. The CDR3 length is 15 residues. The V segment lost 0 bases and the J segment 2 bases; nucleotides outside the gene matches: 4. The V gene's germline CDR1 is MNHNY and CDR2 SVGAGI (reference sequence). CDR3: CASSYSWTGAYEQYF. The CDR3 coding sequence is TGTGCCAGCAGTTACTCGTGGACAGGAGCCTACGAGCAGTACTTC.

The rearrangement uses TRBV2 and TRBJ1-4; D is ambiguous. Deletions cut 3 bases from V and 7 bases from J, with 6 bases between. The CDR3 sequence is 12 residues long. Germline values: CDR1 SNHLY, CDR2 FYNNEI. CDR3 sequence (DNA): TGTGCCAGCAGTGACCAGGTTGAAAAACTGTTTTTT. It codes for CASSDQVEKLFF.

The chain couples TRBV2 to TRBJ2-3; D is unclear. Trimming cost V 4 bases and J 10 bases, with 15 bases left between them. The CDR3 contains 13 residues. CDR1 is SNHLY and CDR2 is FYNNEI in the germline V gene. CDR3 protein: CASSAQTALAQYF. CDR3 DNA sequence: TGTGCCAGCAGTGCCCAGACTGCACTTGCGCAGTATTTT.

The sample holds a few counts of this clonotype. The chain couples TRBV6-1 to TRBJ2-7; 7 bases line up with TRBD1. Germline V lookup: CDR1 MNHNS, CDR2 SASEGT. J was trimmed by 1 base and V by 10 bases; bases with no gene match: 10. This CDR3 is 14 amino acids long. CDR3 sequence (DNA): TGTGCCACAAAATCCCGGACAGGTTCCTACGAGCAGTACTTC. This translates into CATKSRTGSYEQYF.

The J gene is TRBJ1-1, the V gene TRBV2; a weak D match, TRBD1 (6 bases). The CDR3 is 11 amino acids. Trimming removed 7 bases at V and 7 bases at J, with 10 bases between. Germline V gives CDR1 SNHLY, CDR2 FYNNEI. The CDR3 here is CASNRGSEAFF. Here the CDR3 DNA reads TGTGCCAGCAATAGGGGGAGTGAAGCTTTCTTT. The whole variable domain, filled in from reference TRBV2 and TRBJ1-1, reads EPEVTQTPSHQVTQMGQEVILRCVPISNHLYFYWYRQILGQKVEFLVSFYNNEISEKSEIFDDQFSVERPDGSNFTLKIRSTKLEDSAMYFCASNRGSEAFFGQGTRLTVV.

The chain has TRBV7-9 and TRBJ1-2; D is possibly TRBD1 (6 bases). The CDR3 contains 14 residues. Germline assignment: CDR1 SEHNR and CDR2 FQNEAQ (reference sequence). Trimming removed 2 bases from V and 2 bases from J, with 9 bases in between. The CDR3 here is CASSLRGMNYGYTF. Written as DNA, the CDR3 is TGTGCCAGCAGCTTAAGGGGGATGAACTATGGCTACACCTTC.

This clonotype was observed a few times. The gene calls are TRBV25-1 and TRBJ1-2; D unclear. CDR3 length: 15 amino acids. CDR1 and CDR2 from the germline V gene are MGHDK and SYGVNS. V lost 2 bases and J lost 4, with 14 bases in between. The CDR3 sequence is CASSENKGQTYGYTF. CDR3 DNA: TGTGCCAGCAGTGAAAATAAAGGTCAGACCTATGGCTACACCTTC.

The V call is TRBV11-2, the J call TRBJ2-7, with TRBD1 matching 8 bases. V was pared by 6 bases and J by 2 bases, with 18 bases of the junction left unmatched. The CDR3 consists of 18 residues. Germline V lookup: CDR1 SGHAT, CDR2 FQNNGV. This chain's CDR3 is CASSPPGLGQGPTYEQYF. The DNA for the CDR3 is TGTGCCAGCAGTCCCCCGGGGTTAGGACAGGGACCCACCTACGAGCAGTACTTC.

The V and J genes are TRBV20-1 and TRBJ2-2; TRBD2 agrees at 7 bases. The junction had 6 bases not matched to a gene; V was cut back by 3 bases and J by 2 bases. The CDR3 totals 15 residues. The V gene's germline CDR1 is DFQATT and CDR2 SNEGSKA (reference sequence). CDR3 in amino acids: CSASGAGPNTGELFF. CDR3 nucleotides: TGCAGTGCTAGTGGAGCGGGGCCCAACACCGGGGAGCTGTTTTTT.

This clonotype was counted ten times or more. The chain combines TRBV6-5 with TRBJ2-1, with D uncertain. V lost 0 bases, J lost 4 bases, and 7 bases lay in between. Germline lookup yields CDR1 MNHEY and CDR2 SVGAGI. The CDR3 totals 14 residues. The CDR3 DNA is TGTGCCAGCAGTTACTCAGGGTTTTACAATGAGCAGTTCTTC. It translates to CASSYSGFYNEQFF.

This clonotype came up a few times. V and J are TRBV28 and TRBJ2-1, with TRBD2 identical over 10 bases. Trimming at V came to 2 bases and at J to 0 bases, leaving 10 bases not matched to a gene. The CDR3 loop spans 19 amino acids. The V gene's germline CDR1 is MDHEN and CDR2 SYDVKM. The CDR3 coding sequence is TGTGCCAGCAGTTTAGGTTCTAGCGGGAGCCCTTTCTCCTACAATGAGCAGTTCTTC. Its translation is CASSLGSSGSPFSYNEQFF.

Comments on this clonotype: A much larger clonotype is one base distant, so this may be a read error. The chain combines TRBV29-1 with TRBJ2-1; either TRBD1 or TRBD2 may supply D (5 bases each). V was cut by 7 bases and J by 10 bases, with 20 bases left in between. The CDR3 has 13 residues. Germline-derived CDR1 and CDR2 are SQVTM and ANQGSEA. The DNA of the CDR3 is TGCAGCGCTTCGGCAGGGAGCTCCTACGAGCAGTTCTTC. Translation: CSASAGSSYEQFF.

The sample holds one count of this clonotype. This chain uses TRBV5-1 with TRBJ1-6, with 7 bases fitting TRBD1. The germline V gene encodes CDR1 SGHRS and CDR2 YFSETQ. J gave up 6 bases and V 2 bases, and 8 bases lay outside the gene matches. The length of the CDR3 is 16 residues. The CDR3 is CASSLNPGQINSPLHF. CDR3 bases: TGCGCCAGCAGCTTAAACCCGGGACAGATTAATTCACCCCTCCACTTT.

The V gene is TRBV28, the J gene TRBJ2-3; 8 positions agree with TRBD2. The ends lost 4 bases at V and 3 bases at J; junction bases unmatched: 3. Looked up from germline, CDR1 is MDHEN and CDR2 is SYDVKM. The CDR3 has 14 amino acids. Here the CDR3 DNA reads TGTGCCAGCAGTTCACGGGAGGGAACAGATACGCAGTATTTT. It encodes CASSSREGTDTQYF.

This clonotype was seen a few times. The J gene is TRBJ2-7, the V gene TRBV6-6, with 8 positions matching TRBD1. The CDR3 loop spans 15 amino acids. Germline V gene sequence: CDR1 MNHNY, CDR2 SVGAGI (reference sequence). Trimming took 7 bases from V and 3 from J; bases not matched to a gene: 11. The CDR3 here is CASKHRDRNNYEQYF. The CDR3 coding sequence is TGTGCCAGCAAACACCGGGACAGGAATAACTACGAGCAGTACTTC.

The chain joins TRBV9 to TRBJ2-7, with 9 bases fitting TRBD1. The V segment lost 0 bases and the J segment 5 bases; nucleotides outside the gene matches: 3. Germline CDR1 and CDR2: SGDLS and YYNGEE. CDR3 length equals 14 residues. CDR3 nucleotides: TGTGCCAGCAGCGTAGAGAGGGACAGGGACGAGCAGTACTTC. This sequence encodes CASSVERDRDEQYF.

The chain employs TRBV11-1 and TRBJ2-4; TRBD1 matches 7 bases. V gave up 5 bases and J gave up 0 bases; unmatched junction bases: 7. The CDR3 spans 16 residues. Germline CDR1 SGHAT, CDR2 FQDESV (reference sequence). Here the CDR3 reads CASSRGPGGAKNIQYF. In DNA form, the CDR3 reads TGTGCCAGCAGCCGGGGTCCAGGGGGAGCCAAAAACATTCAGTACTTC.

The rearrangement links TRBV7-2 to TRBJ1-4, with a possible D match to TRBD1 (5 bases). Germline-derived CDR1 and CDR2 are SGHTA and FQGNSA. This CDR3 spans 16 amino acids. V shed 0 bases and J shed 5 bases, with 13 bases lying between them. The CDR3 region is CASSLARGRENEKLFF. CDR3 DNA: TGTGCCAGCAGCTTAGCGCGAGGCAGGGAAAATGAAAAACTGTTTTTT.

This sequence joins TRBV20-1 and TRBJ2-1, with 12 bases matching TRBD2. The J call is in doubt because the DNA end fits TRBJ2-7 better. CDR3 length equals 17 residues. Germline lookup yields CDR1 DFQATT and CDR2 SNEGSKA (reference sequence). The CDR3 DNA sequence: TGCAGTGCTAGAGATGGGTTAGGACTAGCGGGGTACAATGAGCAGTACTTC. This gives the protein CSARDGLGLAGYNEQYF.

The chain carries TRBV7-2 and TRBJ1-1; D remains unclear. Trimming took 2 bases from V and 5 from J, leaving 9 bases between them. CDR1 and CDR2 from the germline V gene are SGHTA and FQGNSA. This CDR3 region has 13 residues. This CDR3 reads CASSLTVRTEAFF. Here the CDR3 DNA reads TGTGCCAGCAGCTTAACAGTCCGGACTGAAGCTTTCTTT.